This T cell receptor (beta chain) was profiled in a study of T cell repertoires in cytomegalovirus infection (dated by TCRdb to the late 2010s). Regarding the research as a whole: The HLA type of each donor mattered for the analysis, because public TCR beta signatures pointed to carriage of CMV infection along with the matching HLA type. Here is what the overall study found, with its caveats: In the ex vivo response, HLA-C-restricted CMV-specific TCR beta clonotypes were dominant, and in two of eight donors the single most frequent clonotype came from this HLA-C-restricted group. Cumulative frequency of public TCR beta family members discriminated carriers of CMV infection plus the relevant HLA type in this cohort and an independent 352-donor cohort.

Sequencing took place on an Illumina HiSeq 1500. TCRdb reran the public reads through fastp at Q25 and MiXCR, keeping productive beta chains. Rows with a matching CDR3 protein are joined into one entry that keeps the most common DNA and genes. Counted in this sample were about 260,000 distinct CDR3 sequences; approximately 13% of them appeared once. The ten largest clones take up 7.5% to 10% of the sample. In its sample, this clonotype was seen many times. This clone's antigen is unknown. Per-base qualities were not stored, and no clone one base away is much larger. CDR1 SGHTA and CDR2 FQGNSA are derived from the germline V gene. Including the terminal cysteine and phenylalanine, the CDR3 comprises 14 residues. Just CDR3 DNA is preserved here, 42 bases in frame from base 1. The junction carries 9 bases between V and J, which are trimmed by 3 bases and 1 base respectively.

This sequence uses TRBV7-2 and TRBJ2-5, with TRBD1 tentatively as D gene (6 bases match). The receptor was derived from a human donor in good health (CMV status not recorded). Some clones in this sample may be carry-over from other donors' samples. The sample was PBMCs. The CDR3 is CASSFTGIQETQYF. In nucleotide form, the sequence is TGTGCCAGCAGCTTTACAGGGATCCAAGAGACCCAGTACTTC. Outside the CDR3, residues come from the reference TRBV7-2 and TRBJ2-5 proteins, so the full variable domain is: GAGVSQSPSNKVTEKGKDVELRCDPISGHTALYWYRQSLGQGLEFLIYFQGNSAPDKSGLPSDRFSAERTGGSVSTLTIQRTQQEDSAVYLCASSFTGIQETQYFGPGTRLLVL.